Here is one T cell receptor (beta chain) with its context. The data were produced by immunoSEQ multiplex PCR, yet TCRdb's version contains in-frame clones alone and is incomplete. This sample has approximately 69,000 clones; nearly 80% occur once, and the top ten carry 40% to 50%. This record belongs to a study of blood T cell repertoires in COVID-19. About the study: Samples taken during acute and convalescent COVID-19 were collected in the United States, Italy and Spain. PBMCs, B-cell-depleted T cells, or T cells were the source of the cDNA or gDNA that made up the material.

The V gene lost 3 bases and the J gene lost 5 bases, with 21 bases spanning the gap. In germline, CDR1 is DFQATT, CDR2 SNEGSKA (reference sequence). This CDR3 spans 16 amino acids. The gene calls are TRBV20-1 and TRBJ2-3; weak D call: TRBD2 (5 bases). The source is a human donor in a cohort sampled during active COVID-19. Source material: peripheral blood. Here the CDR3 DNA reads TGCAGTGCTAGTGATCCTACGGGATCCGACATAGATACGCAGTATTTT. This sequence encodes CSASDPTGSDIDTQYF.